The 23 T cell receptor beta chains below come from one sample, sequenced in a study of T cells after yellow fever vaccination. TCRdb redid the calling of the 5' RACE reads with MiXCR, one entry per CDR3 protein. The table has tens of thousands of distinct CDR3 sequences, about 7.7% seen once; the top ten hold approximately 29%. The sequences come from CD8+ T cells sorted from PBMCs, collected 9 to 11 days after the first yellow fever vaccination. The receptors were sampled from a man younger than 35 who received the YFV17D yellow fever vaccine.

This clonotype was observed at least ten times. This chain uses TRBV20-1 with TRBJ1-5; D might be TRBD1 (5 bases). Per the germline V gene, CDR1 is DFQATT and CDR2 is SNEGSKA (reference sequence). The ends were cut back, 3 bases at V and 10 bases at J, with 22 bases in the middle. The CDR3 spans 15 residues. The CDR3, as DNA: TGCAGTGCTAGGGGACGGGAGGGGCCGGGAAAACCCCAGCATTTT. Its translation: CSARGREGPGKPQHF.

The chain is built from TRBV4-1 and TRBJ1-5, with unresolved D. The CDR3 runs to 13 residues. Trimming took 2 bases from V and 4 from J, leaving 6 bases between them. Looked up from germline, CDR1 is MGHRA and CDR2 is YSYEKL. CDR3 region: CASSQQENQPQHF. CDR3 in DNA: TGCGCCAGCAGCCAACAGGAGAATCAGCCCCAGCATTTT.

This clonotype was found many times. CDR3 coding DNA: TGTGCCAGCACAACAGGGGGCTACACCGGGGAGCTGTTTTTT. It is translated as CASTTGGYTGELFF. The V gene is TRBV12-3 or TRBV12-4, the J gene TRBJ2-2; 9 positions match TRBD1. This CDR3 contains 14 residues. The trim removed 7 bases at V and 3 bases at J, leaving 3 bases unmatched.

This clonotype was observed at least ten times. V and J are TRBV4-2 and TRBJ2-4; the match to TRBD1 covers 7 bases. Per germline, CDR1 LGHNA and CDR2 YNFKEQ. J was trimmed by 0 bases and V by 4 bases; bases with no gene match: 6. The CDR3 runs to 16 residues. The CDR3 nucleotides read TGTGCCAGCAGCCTCGGGACAGTCCTAGCCAAAAACATTCAGTACTTC. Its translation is CASSLGTVLAKNIQYF.

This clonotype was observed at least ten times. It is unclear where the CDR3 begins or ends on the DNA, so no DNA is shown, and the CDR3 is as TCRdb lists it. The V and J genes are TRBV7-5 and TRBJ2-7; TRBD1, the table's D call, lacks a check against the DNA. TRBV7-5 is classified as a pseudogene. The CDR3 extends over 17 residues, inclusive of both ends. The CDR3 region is CISVPEARTSSSYEQYV.

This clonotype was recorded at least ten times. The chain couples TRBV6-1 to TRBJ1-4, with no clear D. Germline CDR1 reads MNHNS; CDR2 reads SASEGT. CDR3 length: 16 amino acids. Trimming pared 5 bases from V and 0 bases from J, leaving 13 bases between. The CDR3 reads CASSPSGLATNEKLFF. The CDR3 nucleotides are TGTGCCAGCAGTCCGAGCGGGCTTGCAACTAATGAAAAACTGTTTTTT.

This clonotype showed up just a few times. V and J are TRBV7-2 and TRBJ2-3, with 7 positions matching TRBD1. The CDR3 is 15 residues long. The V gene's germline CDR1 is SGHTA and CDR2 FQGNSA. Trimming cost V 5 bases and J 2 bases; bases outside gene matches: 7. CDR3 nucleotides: TGTGCCAGCAGCCCGTGGGACAGATACACAGATACGCAGTATTTT. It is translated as CASSPWDRYTDTQYF. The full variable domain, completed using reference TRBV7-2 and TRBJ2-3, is GAGVSQSPSNKVTEKGKDVELRCDPISGHTALYWYRQSLGQGLEFLIYFQGNSAPDKSGLPSDRFSAERTGGSVSTLTIQRTQQEDSAVYLCASSPWDRYTDTQYFGPGTRLTVL.

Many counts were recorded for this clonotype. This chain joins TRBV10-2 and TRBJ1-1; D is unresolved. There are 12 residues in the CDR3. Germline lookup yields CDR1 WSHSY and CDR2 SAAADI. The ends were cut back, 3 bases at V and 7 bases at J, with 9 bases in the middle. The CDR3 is CASSDPGNEAFF. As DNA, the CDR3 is TGCGCCAGCAGTGATCCGGGAAATGAAGCTTTCTTT.

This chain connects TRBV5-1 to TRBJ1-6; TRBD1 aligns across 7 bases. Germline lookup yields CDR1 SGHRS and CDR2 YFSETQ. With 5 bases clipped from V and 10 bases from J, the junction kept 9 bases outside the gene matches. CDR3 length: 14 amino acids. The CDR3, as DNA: TGCGCCAGCAGAAATACAGGGGCTGGGTCACCCCTCCACTTT. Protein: CASRNTGAGSPLHF.

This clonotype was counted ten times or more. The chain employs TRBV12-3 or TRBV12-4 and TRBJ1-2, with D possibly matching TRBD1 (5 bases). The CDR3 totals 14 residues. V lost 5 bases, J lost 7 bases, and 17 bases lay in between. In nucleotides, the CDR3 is TGTGCCAGCAGTCCAACTCAAGGGGTCCTTGGCTACACCTTC. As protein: CASSPTQGVLGYTF.

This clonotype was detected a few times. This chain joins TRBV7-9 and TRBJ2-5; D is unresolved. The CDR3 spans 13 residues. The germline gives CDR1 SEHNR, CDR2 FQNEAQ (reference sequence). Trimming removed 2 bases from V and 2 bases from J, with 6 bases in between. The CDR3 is CASSLNQQETQYF. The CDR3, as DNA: TGTGCCAGCAGCTTAAATCAGCAAGAGACCCAGTACTTC. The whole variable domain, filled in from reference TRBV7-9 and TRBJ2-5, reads DTGVSQNPRHKITKRGQNVTFRCDPISEHNRLYWYRQTLGQGPEFLTYFQNEAQLEKSRLLSDRFSAERPKGSFSTLEIQRTEQGDSAMYLCASSLNQQETQYFGPGTRLLVL.

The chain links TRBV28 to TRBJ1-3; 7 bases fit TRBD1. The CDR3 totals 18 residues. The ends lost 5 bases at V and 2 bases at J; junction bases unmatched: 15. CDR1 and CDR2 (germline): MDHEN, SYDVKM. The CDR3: CASSPPIETGPPGNTIYF. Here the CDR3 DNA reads TGTGCCAGCAGTCCCCCTATTGAGACAGGGCCCCCTGGAAACACCATATATTTT.

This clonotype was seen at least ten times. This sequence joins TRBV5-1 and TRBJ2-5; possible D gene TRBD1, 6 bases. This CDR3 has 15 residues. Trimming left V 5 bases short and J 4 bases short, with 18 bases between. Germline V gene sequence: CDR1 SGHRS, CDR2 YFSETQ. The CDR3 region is CASRPGQGYLETQYF. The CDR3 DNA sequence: TGCGCCAGCAGGCCGGGACAAGGGTACCTAGAGACCCAGTACTTC. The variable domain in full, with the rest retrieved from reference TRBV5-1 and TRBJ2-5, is KAGVTQTPRYLIKTRGQQVTLSCSPISGHRSVSWYQQTPGQGLQFLFEYFSETQRNKGNFPGRFSGRQFSNSRSEMNVSTLELGDSALYLCASRPGQGYLETQYFGPGTRLLVL.

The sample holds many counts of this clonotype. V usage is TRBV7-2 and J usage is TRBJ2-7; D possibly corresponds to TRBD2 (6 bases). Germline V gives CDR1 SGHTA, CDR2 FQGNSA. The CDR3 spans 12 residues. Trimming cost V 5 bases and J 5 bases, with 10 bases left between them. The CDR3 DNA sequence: TGTGCCAGCAGCCCCCGGAGGGACGAGCAGTACTTC. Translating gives CASSPRRDEQYF.

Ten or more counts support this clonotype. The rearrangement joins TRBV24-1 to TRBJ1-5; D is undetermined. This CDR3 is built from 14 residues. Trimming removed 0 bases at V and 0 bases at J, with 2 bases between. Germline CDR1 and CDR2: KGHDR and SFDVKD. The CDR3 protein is CATSDLNSNQPQHF. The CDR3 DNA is TGTGCCACCAGTGATTTGAATAGCAATCAGCCCCAGCATTTT.

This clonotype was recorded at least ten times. The CDR3 is CASSLSGNNEQFF. CDR3 nucleotides: TGCGCCAGCAGCTTGTCGGGGAACAATGAGCAGTTCTTC. The chain couples TRBV5-1 to TRBJ2-1; possibly TRBD2 for D (5 bases). V was clipped by 1 base and J by 5 bases, with 7 bases between them. CDR3 length: 13 residues. The germline V gene encodes CDR1 SGHRS and CDR2 YFSETQ.

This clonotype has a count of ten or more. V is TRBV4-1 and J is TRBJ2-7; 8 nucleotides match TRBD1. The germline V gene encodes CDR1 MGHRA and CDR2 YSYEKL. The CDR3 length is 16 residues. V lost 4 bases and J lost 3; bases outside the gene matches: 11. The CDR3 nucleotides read TGCGCCAGCAGCCTTTCACCAGGACAGGGAAACTACGAGCAGTACTTC. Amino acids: CASSLSPGQGNYEQYF.

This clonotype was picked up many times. CDR3 in amino acids: CSSRGEQGAPYEQYF. The CDR3 DNA is TGCAGCTCCCGGGGGGAGCAGGGGGCTCCCTACGAGCAGTACTTC. The rearrangement uses TRBV29-1 and TRBJ2-7; weak D call: TRBD1 (8 bases). The length of the CDR3 is 15 residues. The germline V gene encodes CDR1 SQVTM and CDR2 ANQGSEA. Deletions cut 8 bases from V and 2 bases from J, with 22 bases between.

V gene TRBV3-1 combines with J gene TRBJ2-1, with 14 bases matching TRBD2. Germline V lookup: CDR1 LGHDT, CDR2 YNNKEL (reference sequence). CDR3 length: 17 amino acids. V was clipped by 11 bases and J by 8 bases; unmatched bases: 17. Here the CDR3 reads CAFSRTGTSGGWDEQFF. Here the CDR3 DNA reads TGTGCCTTCAGCCGAACCGGGACTAGCGGGGGTTGGGATGAGCAGTTCTTC.

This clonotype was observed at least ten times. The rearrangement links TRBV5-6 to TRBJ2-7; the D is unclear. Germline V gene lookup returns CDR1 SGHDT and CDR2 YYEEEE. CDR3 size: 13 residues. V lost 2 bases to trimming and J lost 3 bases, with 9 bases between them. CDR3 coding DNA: TGTGCCAGCAGCTTAGACGGTTACTACGAGCAGTACTTC. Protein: CASSLDGYYEQYF.

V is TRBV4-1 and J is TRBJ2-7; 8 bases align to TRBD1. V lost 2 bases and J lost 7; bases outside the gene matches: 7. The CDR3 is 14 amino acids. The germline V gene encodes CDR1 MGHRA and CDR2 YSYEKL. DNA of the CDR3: TGCGCCAGCAGCCAACAGGGGGCGGTTAGGGAGCAGTACTTC. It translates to CASSQQGAVREQYF.

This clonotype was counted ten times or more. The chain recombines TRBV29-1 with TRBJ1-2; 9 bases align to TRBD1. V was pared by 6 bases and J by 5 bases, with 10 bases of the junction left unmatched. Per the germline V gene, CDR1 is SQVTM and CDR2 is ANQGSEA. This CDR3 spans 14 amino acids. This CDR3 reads CSVLTWDREYGYTF. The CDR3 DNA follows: TGCAGCGTGCTTACCTGGGACAGGGAATATGGCTACACCTTC. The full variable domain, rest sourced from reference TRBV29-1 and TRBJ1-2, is SAVISQKPSRDICQRGTSLTIQCQVDSQVTMMFWYRQQPGQSLTLIATANQGSEATYESGFVIDKFPISRPNLTFSTLTVSNMSPEDSSIYLCSVLTWDREYGYTFGSGTRLTVV.

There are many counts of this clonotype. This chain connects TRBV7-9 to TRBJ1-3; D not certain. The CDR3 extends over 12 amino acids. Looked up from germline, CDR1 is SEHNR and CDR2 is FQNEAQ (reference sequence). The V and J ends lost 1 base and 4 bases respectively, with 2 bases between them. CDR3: CASSLGGNTIYF. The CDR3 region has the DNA TGTGCCAGCAGCTTAGGAGGAAACACCATATATTTT.